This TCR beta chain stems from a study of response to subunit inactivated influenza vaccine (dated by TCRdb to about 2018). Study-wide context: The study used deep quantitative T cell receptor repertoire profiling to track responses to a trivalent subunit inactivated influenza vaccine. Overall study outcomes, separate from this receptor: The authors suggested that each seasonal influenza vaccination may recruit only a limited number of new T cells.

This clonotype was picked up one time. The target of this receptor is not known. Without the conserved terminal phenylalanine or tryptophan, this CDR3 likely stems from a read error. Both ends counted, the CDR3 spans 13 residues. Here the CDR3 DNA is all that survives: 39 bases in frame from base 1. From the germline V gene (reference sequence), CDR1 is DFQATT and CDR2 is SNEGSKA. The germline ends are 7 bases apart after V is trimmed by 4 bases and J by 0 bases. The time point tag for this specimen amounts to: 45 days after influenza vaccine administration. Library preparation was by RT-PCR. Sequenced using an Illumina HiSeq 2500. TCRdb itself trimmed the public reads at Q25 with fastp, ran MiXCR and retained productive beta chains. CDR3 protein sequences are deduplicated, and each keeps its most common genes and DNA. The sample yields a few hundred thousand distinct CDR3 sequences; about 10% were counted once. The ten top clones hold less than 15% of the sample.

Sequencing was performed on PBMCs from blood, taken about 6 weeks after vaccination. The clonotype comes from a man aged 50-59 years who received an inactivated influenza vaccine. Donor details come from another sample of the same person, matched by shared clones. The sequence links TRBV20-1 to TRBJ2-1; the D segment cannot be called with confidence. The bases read TGCAGTGCTACAATAAGCTCCTACAATGAGCAGTTCCTC. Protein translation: CSATISSYNEQFL.